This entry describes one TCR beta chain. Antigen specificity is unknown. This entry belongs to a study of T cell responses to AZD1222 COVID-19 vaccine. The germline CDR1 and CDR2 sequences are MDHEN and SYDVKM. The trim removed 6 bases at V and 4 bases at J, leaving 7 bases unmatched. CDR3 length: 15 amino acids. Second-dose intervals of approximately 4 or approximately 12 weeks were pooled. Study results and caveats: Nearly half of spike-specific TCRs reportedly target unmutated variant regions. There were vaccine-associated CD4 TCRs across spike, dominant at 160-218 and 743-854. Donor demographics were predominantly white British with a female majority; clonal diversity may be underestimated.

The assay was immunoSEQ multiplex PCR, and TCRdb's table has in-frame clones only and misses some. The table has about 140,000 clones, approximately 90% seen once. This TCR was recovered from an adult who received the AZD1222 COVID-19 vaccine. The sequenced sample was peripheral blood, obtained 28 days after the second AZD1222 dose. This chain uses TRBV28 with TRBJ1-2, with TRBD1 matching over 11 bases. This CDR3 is CASRGGTGGIYGYTF. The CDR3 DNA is TGTGCCAGCAGGGGTGGGACAGGGGGGATCTATGGCTACACCTTC.